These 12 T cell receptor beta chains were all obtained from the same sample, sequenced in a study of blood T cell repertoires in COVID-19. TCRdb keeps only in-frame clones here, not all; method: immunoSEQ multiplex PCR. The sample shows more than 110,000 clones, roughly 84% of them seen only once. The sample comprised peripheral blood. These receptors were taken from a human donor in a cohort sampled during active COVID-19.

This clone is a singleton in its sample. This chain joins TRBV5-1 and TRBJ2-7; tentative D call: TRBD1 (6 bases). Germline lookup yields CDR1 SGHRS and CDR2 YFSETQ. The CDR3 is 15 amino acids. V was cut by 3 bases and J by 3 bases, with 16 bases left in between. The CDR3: CASSSGQTVYYEQYF. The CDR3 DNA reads TGCGCCAGCAGCTCCGGACAGACCGTGTACTACGAGCAGTACTTC.

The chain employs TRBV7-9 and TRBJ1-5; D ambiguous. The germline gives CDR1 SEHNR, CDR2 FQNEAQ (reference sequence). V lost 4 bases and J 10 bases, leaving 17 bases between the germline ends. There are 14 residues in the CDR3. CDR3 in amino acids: CASSSRRRPLPQHF. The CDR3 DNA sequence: TGTGCCAGCAGCTCACGGAGGAGGCCCCTACCCCAGCATTTT.

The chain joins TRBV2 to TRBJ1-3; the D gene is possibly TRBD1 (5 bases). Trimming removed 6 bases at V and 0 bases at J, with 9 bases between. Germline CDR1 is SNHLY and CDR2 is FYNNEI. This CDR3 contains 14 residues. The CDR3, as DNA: TGTGCCAGCAGGACACAGGTCTCTGGAAACACCATATATTTT. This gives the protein CASRTQVSGNTIYF. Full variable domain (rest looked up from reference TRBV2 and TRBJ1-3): EPEVTQTPSHQVTQMGQEVILRCVPISNHLYFYWYRQILGQKVEFLVSFYNNEISEKSEIFDDQFSVERPDGSNFTLKIRSTKLEDSAMYFCASRTQVSGNTIYFGEGSWLTVV.

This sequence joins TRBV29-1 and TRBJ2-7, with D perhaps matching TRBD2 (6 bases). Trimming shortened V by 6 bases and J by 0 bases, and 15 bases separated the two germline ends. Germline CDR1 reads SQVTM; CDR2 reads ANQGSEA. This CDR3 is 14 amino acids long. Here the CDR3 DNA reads TGCAGCGTCGAGGACGGAGGGCACTCCTACGAGCAGTACTTC. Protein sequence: CSVEDGGHSYEQYF.

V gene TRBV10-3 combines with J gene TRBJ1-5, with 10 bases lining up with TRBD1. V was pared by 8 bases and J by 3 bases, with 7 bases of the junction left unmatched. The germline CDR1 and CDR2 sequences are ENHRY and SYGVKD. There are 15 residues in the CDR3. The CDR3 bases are TGTGCCATCGCCCCCGGGACAGGGGTCAATCAGCCCCAGCATTTT. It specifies CAIAPGTGVNQPQHF.

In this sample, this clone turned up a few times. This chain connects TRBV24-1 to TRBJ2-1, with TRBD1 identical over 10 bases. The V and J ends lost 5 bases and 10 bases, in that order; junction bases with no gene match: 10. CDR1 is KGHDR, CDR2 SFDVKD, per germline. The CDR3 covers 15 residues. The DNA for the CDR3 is TGTGCCACCAGTGCCGCGGGACAGGGGATCGGGGAGCAGTTCTTC. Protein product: CATSAAGQGIGEQFF.

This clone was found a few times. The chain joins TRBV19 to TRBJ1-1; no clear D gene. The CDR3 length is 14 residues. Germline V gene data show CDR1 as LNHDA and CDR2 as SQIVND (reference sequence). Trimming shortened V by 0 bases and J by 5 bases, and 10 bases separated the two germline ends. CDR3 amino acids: CASSIDSGITEAFF. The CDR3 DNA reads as TGTGCCAGTAGTATAGATTCGGGAATTACTGAAGCTTTCTTT.

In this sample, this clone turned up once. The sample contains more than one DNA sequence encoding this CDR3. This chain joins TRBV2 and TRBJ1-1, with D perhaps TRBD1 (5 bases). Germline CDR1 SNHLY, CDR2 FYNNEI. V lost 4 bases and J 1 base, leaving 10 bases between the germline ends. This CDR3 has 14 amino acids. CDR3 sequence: CASSGRGRNTEAFF. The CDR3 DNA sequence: TGTGCCAGCAGTGGGAGGGGAAGGAACACTGAAGCTTTCTTT.

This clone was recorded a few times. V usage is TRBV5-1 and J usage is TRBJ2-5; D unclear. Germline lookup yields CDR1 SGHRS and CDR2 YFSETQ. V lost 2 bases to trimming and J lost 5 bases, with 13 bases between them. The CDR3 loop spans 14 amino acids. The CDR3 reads CASSFDGGGETQYF. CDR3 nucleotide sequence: TGCGCCAGCAGCTTCGACGGCGGTGGGGAGACCCAGTACTTC.

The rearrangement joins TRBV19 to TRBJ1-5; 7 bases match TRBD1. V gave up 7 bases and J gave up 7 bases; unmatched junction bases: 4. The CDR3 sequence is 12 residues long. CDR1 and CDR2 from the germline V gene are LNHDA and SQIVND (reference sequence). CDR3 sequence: CASNQGEQPQHF. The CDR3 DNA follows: TGTGCCAGTAACCAGGGGGAACAGCCCCAGCATTTT. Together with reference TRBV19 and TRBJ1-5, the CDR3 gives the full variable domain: DGGITQSPKYLFRKEGQNVTLSCEQNLNHDAMYWYRQDPGQGLRLIYYSQIVNDFQKGDIAEGYSVSREKKESFPLTVTSAQKNPTAFYLCASNQGEQPQHFGDGTRLSIL.

CDR3 sequence: CASSFQGLPYEQYF. CDR3 bases: TGCGCCAGCAGCTTTCAGGGATTACCCTACGAGCAGTACTTC. This chain joins TRBV5-1 and TRBJ2-7; TRBD1 is a possible D gene (5 bases). V lost 2 bases to trimming and J lost 2 bases, with 11 bases between them. The CDR3 is 14 amino acids. Looked up from germline, CDR1 is SGHRS and CDR2 is YFSETQ.

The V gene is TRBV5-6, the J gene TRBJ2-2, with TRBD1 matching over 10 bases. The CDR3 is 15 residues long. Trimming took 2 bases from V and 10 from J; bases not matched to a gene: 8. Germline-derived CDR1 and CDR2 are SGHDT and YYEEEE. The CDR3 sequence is CASSLPGQGRKELFF. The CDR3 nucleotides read TGTGCCAGCAGCTTACCGGGACAGGGGAGGAAGGAGCTGTTTTTT.